This T cell receptor (beta chain) emerged from a study of T cells in Graves' hyperthyroidism and ophthalmopathy. The germline gives CDR1 MDHEN, CDR2 SYDVKM. CDR3 length: 15 amino acids. The J segment lost 2 bases and the V segment lost 3 bases, leaving 2 bases of the junction unmatched. This clonotype was seen ten or more times. Authors of the study amplified TCR beta CDR3 regions from RNA transcripts. HTBI primers were the set used in a first-round RT-PCR of the TCR CDR3. TCRdb called the multiplex PCR reads again in MiXCR, with one record for every CDR3 protein. The table lists some 560,000 distinct CDR3 sequences, around 13% of them singletons, with about 15% in the top ten.

The TCR sequence derives from a woman aged 35 to 49 with Graves' hyperthyroidism. The sequenced material came from blood. The chain links TRBV28 to TRBJ2-7; 12 nucleotides align to TRBD1. CDR3: CASSFRDRGPYEQYF. CDR3 DNA: TGTGCCAGCAGTTTCAGGGACAGGGGGCCCTACGAGCAGTACTTC.